These T cell receptor beta chains were read from a single sample in a study of regulatory T cells in long-lasting Graves disease. TCRdb re-analysed the multiplex PCR reads in MiXCR, keeping a single row per CDR3 protein. In the table there are approximately 360,000 distinct CDR3 sequences, roughly 25% of which are singletons. The material was peripheral blood mononuclear cells (PBMCs), obtained when the disease was refractory, from a patient treated with antithyroid drugs. The receptor source for this set is a woman aged 40 to 55 with Graves disease. The CDR3 runs from the conserved cysteine through the conserved F or W. The D gene is left open where the match is weak. Size values are once, few and many counts, or a class for expanded clones, and some rows have none.

>TRBJ2-7|.|TRBD2|TRBV5-6|15
CASSLLAGESYEQYF
TGTGCCAGCAGCCTGTTAGCGGGAGAATCCTACGAGCAGTACTTC
>TRBJ2-1|many|TRBD2|TRBV12-3/TRBV12-4|15
CASSWTSGINTEQFF
TGTGCCAGCAGTTGGACTAGCGGGATAAATACTGAGCAGTTCTTC
>TRBJ2-7|many|TRBD2|TRBV11-2|15
CASSIAGGALYEQYF
TGTGCCAGCAGCATAGCGGGAGGGGCTCTTTACGAGCAGTACTTC
>TRBJ1-1|.|.|TRBV3-1|15
CASSQGEIMNTEAFF
TGTGCCAGCAGCCAAGGAGAGATCATGAACACTGAAGCTTTCTTT
>TRBJ1-6|.|.|TRBV28|14
CASSLGQSTSPLHF
TGTGCCAGCAGTTTAGGGCAGTCGACATCCCCCCTCCACTTT
>TRBJ2-5|.|TRBD2|TRBV9|14
CTSSGGGTEETQYF
TGTACCAGCAGCGGGGGGGGCACCGAAGAGACCCAGTACTTC
>TRBJ2-2|many|.|TRBV28|14
CASSLFALTGELFF
TGTGCCAGCAGTTTATTCGCGCTAACCGGGGAGCTGTTTTTT
>TRBJ1-2|.|.|TRBV6-1|14
CASTLTDINYGYTF
TGTGCCAGCACTCTAACGGACATTAACTATGGCTACACCTTC
>TRBJ2-5|many|.|TRBV24-1|14
CATSDPTGTGAQYF
TGTGCCACCAGTGATCCCACCGGAACAGGAGCCCAGTACTTC
>TRBJ2-5|many|TRBD1|TRBV28|13
CASRRQGRETQYF
TGTGCCAGCAGGCGACAGGGGAGAGAGACCCAGTACTTC
>TRBJ2-7|.|TRBD2|TRBV28|14
CASSERGRSYEQYF
TGTGCCAGCAGTGAGCGGGGAAGGTCCTACGAGCAGTACTTC
>TRBJ1-1|few|.|TRBV3-1|13
CASSRQWGSGAFF
TGTGCCAGCAGCCGCCAATGGGGGAGTGGAGCTTTCTTT
>TRBJ2-7|few|.|TRBV28|15
CASSSFGPEGYEQYF
TGTGCCAGCAGTTCCTTCGGGCCAGAGGGGTACGAGCAGTACTTC
>TRBJ2-7|.|TRBD2|TRBV7-9|17
CASSPTPGLAGHYEQYF
TGTGCCAGCAGCCCTACCCCGGGACTAGCGGGACACTACGAGCAGTACTTC
>TRBJ2-7|many|.|TRBV12-3/TRBV12-4|13
CASSLLERHEQYF
TGTGCCAGCAGTTTATTGGAGCGACACGAGCAGTACTTC
>TRBJ2-7|many|.|TRBV29-1|13
CSVGAGNTYEQYF
TGCAGCGTTGGAGCCGGGAACACCTACGAGCAGTACTTC
>TRBJ1-1|many|.|TRBV5-1|14
CASSPAPLNTEAFF
TGCGCCAGCAGCCCCGCGCCTCTGAACACTGAAGCTTTCTTT
>TRBJ2-5|many|TRBD1|TRBV7-2|16
CASSLENRGLGETQYF
TGTGCCAGCAGCTTAGAGAATAGGGGGCTAGGAGAGACCCAGTACTTC
>TRBJ2-3|few|.|TRBV2|13
CASSGLGRDTQYF
TGTGCCAGCAGCGGACTTGGAAGAGATACGCAGTATTTT
>TRBJ1-1|.|.|TRBV5-1|14
CASSWRGVGTEAFF
TGCGCCAGCAGCTGGCGGGGGGTTGGCACTGAAGCTTTCTTT
>TRBJ1-1|.|TRBD1|TRBV19|13
CASRGQGNAEAFF
TGTGCCAGCCGAGGACAGGGCAACGCTGAAGCTTTCTTT
>TRBJ1-4|.|.|TRBV4-1|16
CASSPFRGRAEGELFF
TGCGCCAGCAGCCCTTTCAGGGGTAGGGCCGAGGGGGAACTGTTTTTT
>TRBJ1-4|many|.|TRBV2|15
CASSENRASNEKLFF
TGTGCCAGCAGTGAAAACAGGGCCTCTAATGAAAAACTGTTTTTT
>TRBJ1-6|.|.|TRBV6-1|16
CASRPQDRGPNSPLHF
TGTGCCAGCAGACCCCAGGACAGAGGACCTAATTCACCCCTCCACTTT
>TRBJ2-2|many|.|TRBV20-1|13
CSATRRNTGELFF
TGCAGTGCTACCCGGAGGAACACCGGGGAGCTGTTTTTT
>TRBJ2-5|many|.|TRBV12-3/TRBV12-4|16
CASSFLTLGDKETQYF
TGTGCCAGCAGTTTCTTAACGCTGGGGGATAAAGAGACCCAGTACTTC
>TRBJ2-2|many|.|TRBV7-2|16
CASSLESLPTRGELFF
TGTGCCAGCAGCTTAGAGTCTCTACCTACTCGCGGGGAGCTGTTTTTT
>TRBJ2-5|many|.|TRBV28|11
CASSFGPGRYF
TGTGCCAGCAGTTTTGGGCCTGGCCGGTACTTC
>TRBJ1-6|.|TRBD1|TRBV6-1|15
CASSPRQGKHSPPHF
TGTGCCAGCAGTCCCCGACAGGGAAAGCATTCACCCCCCCACTTT
>TRBJ2-7|.|.|TRBV2|12
CASSYYGYEQYF
TGTGCCAGCAGTTACTACGGCTACGAGCAGTACTTC
>TRBJ2-5|many|.|TRBV29-1|13
CSVEVGSGETQYF
TGCAGCGTTGAAGTGGGTAGCGGAGAGACCCAGTACTTC
>TRBJ2-2|.|.|TRBV6-1|17
CASSNNKAYYATGELFF
TGTGCCAGCAGCAACAACAAAGCCTACTACGCCACCGGGGAGCTGTTTTTT
>TRBJ1-5|many|.|TRBV28|17
CASSHQLGPWVNQPQHF
TGTGCCAGCAGTCACCAACTGGGACCCTGGGTGAATCAGCCCCAGCATTTT
>TRBJ2-3|few|.|TRBV2|12
CTSRSITDTQYF
TGTACCAGCAGAAGTATCACAGATACGCAGTATTTT
>TRBJ2-7|.|TRBD2|TRBV27|13
CASSIAGTLEQYF
TGTGCCAGCAGTATAGCGGGAACTCTCGAGCAGTACTTC
>TRBJ1-2|.|TRBD1|TRBV27|14
CASRSGTGTYGYTF
TGTGCCAGCAGGAGCGGGACAGGGACCTATGGCTACACCTTC
>TRBJ2-7|.|TRBD2|TRBV6-1|13
CASRLAGEGEQYF
TGTGCCAGCAGATTAGCGGGAGAGGGCGAGCAGTACTTC
>TRBJ2-5|many|.|TRBV29-1|16
CSVEGSTPLLQETQYF
TGCAGCGTTGAGGGCAGCACCCCGCTGCTACAAGAGACCCAGTACTTC
>TRBJ2-7|many|.|TRBV6-2/TRBV6-3|15
CASSYSPTGSYEQYF
TGTGCCAGCAGTTACTCCCCGACAGGTTCCTACGAGCAGTACTTC
>TRBJ1-6|many|.|TRBV28|14
CASAPGRYNSPLHF
TGTGCCAGCGCTCCGGGGCGGTATAATTCACCCCTCCACTTT
>TRBJ2-7|few|.|TRBV11-2|15
CASSRGGQGVDEQYF
TGTGCCAGCAGCCGGGGGGGACAGGGCGTCGACGAGCAGTACTTC
>TRBJ2-7|many|TRBD1|TRBV2|13
CASSPKRDRDLYF
TGTGCCAGCAGCCCCAAGAGGGACAGGGATCTTTACTTC
>TRBJ1-1|many|.|TRBV28|13
CASSYPPGTEAFF
TGTGCCAGCAGTTACCCACCCGGGACTGAAGCTTTCTTT
>TRBJ2-7|many|.|TRBV12-3/TRBV12-4|13
CASSAGQTYEQYF
TGTGCCAGCAGTGCGGGACAGACCTACGAGCAGTACTTC
>TRBJ2-7|many|.|TRBV28|19
CASSLKIWTAFNYSYEQYF
TGTGCCAGCAGTTTAAAGATATGGACAGCCTTTAATTACTCCTACGAGCAGTACTTC
>TRBJ2-3|few|.|TRBV27|11
CASSFSGSQYF
TGTGCCAGCAGCTTTAGCGGATCTCAGTATTTT
>TRBJ2-7|.|.|TRBV7-9|16
CASSLGSQGSAYEQYF
TGTGCCAGCAGCTTAGGATCCCAGGGGTCGGCCTACGAGCAGTACTTC